What follows is one T cell receptor beta chain and its context. The antigen remains unidentified. The survey-level immunoSEQ assay was used. Using immunoSEQ multiplex PCR, the repertoire was profiled, and TCRdb retains in-frame clones only, with some absent. The data hold 25,000 to 35,000 clones, with 79% observed a single time. This sample was included in a study of STAT5B mutations in CD4+ large granular lymphocyte leukemia. The study, taken as a whole, reports: TRBV06-family usage was enriched in top patient clones (8/27) versus controls (2/35).

Between the trimmed V and J ends, which lost 4 bases and 2 bases, there was a span of 13 bases. The CDR3 has 15 amino acids. From germline, CDR1 is SGHRS and CDR2 YFSETQ. The chain employs TRBV5-1 and TRBJ1-3, with D unclear. This receptor was identified in a human donor in good health. The sequenced sample consisted of CD4+ T cells from blood buffy coats. The CDR3 DNA sequence: TGCGCCAGCAGCCTGTCGGCCTCGCCTGGAAACACCATATATTTT. This codes for CASSLSASPGNTIYF. The full variable domain, with the rest looked up from reference TRBV5-1 and TRBJ1-3, is KAGVTQTPRYLIKTRGQQVTLSCSPISGHRSVSWYQQTPGQGLQFLFEYFSETQRNKGNFPGRFSGRQFSNSRSEMNVSTLELGDSALYLCASSLSASPGNTIYFGEGSWLTVV.